This T cell receptor (beta chain) was captured in a study of regulatory T cells in long-lasting Graves disease (dated by TCRdb to the early 2020s). Context from the whole study: Persistent Graves' disease meant more than 5 years of antithyroid drug treatment with TSH receptor autoantibodies that stayed positive. Persistent Graves' disease patients were compared with newly diagnosed Graves' disease patients by peripheral blood TCR sequencing and RNA sequencing. The study was conducted in China and was registered as a clinical trial. A total of around 35 samples were covered by TCR sequencing, comprising approximately 13 persistent and around 20 newly diagnosed Graves' disease patients. On average, persistent Graves' disease patients in the clinical cohort had been on antithyroid drugs for approximately ten years.

The method behind the library was multiplex PCR. The listed sequencing device is Illumina HiSeq 4000. iRepertoire HTBI primers and Arm-PCR amplification of CDR3 regions were used to construct TCR beta libraries. Gel purification was performed on PCR products prior to sequencing. As for the authors' bioinformatics: Across samples, around 58 TRBV and 13 to 15 TRBJ segments were identified and used for gene usage analysis of CDR3 amino acid clonotypes. COPE and FqMerger were used to merge the filtered high-quality paired reads into contigs. BLAST was used to align contigs to the IMGT TRBV, TRBD and TRBJ reference genes, and CDR3 was defined following IMGT. Highly expanded clones were defined as clonotypes with a frequency above 0.1%. Shannon entropy served as the measure of repertoire diversity, while the Gini coefficient captured V-J evenness. Clonotypes shared by more than one individual were considered public. Using fastp at Q25 and MiXCR, TCRdb reprocessed the public reads and kept productive beta chains. Here each entry gathers all rows of one CDR3 protein and keeps the most common genes and DNA. In this record, the V and J calls reflect TCRdb's handling and not the investigators' own analysis. Within this sample are about 400,000 distinct CDR3 sequences, with less than 25% of them counted one time only. Under 25% of the sample goes to the ten largest clones.

Broad study findings and their caveats: Sequencing and analysis were limited to the TCR beta chain. The authors acknowledged the small sample size as a limitation that may reduce accuracy. Patients with persistent disease shared more public clonotypes (under 3,000) than newly diagnosed patients did (approximately 970). Persistent disease showed preferential use of TRBV28, TRBJ1-2 and TRBJ2-5, whereas newly diagnosed disease favored TRBV20-1 and TRBJ2-1. Compared with newly diagnosed patients, persistent Graves' disease patients had lower TCR Shannon entropy and fewer highly expanded clones, which suggests clonal expansion. Peripheral blood alone was examined, since thyroid tissue, which constituted the primary lesion, could not be accessed.

The time point label on this specimen signifies: persistent/refractory GD, antithyroid drugs over 5 years with positive TRAb. RNA was extracted from PBMCs in TRIzol for both TCR sequencing and RNA sequencing. The diagnosis of Graves' disease was made according to American Thyroid Association guidelines. Patients for the study were recruited at an endocrinology department in Xi'an, China. Each patient gave approximately 10 milliliters of peripheral blood, collected in an EDTA anticoagulant tube. Ficoll Paque Plus density gradient separation was used to isolate PBMCs, and no additional T cell sorting was done. An Agilent 2100 Bioanalyzer and agarose gel were used to assess RNA quality, and a NanoDrop 2000 was used to measure RNA concentration. This clonotype showed up many times. The antigen this receptor binds is unknown. The input lacks base qualities; no much larger clone sits a single base away.

Germline trimming amounts to 6 bases on V and 1 base on J, with 6 as the count of junction bases outside the gene matches. The CDR3 runs 15 amino acids, cysteine and phenylalanine included. The only DNA kept is the CDR3, 45 bases in frame from the first base. The sequence was collected from a female donor with Graves disease. The sequenced sample was peripheral blood mononuclear cells (PBMCs), obtained when the disease was refractory, from a patient treated with antithyroid drugs. The chain joins TRBV12-3 or TRBV12-4 to TRBJ1-1; 9 bases in the junction line up with TRBD1. The DNA sequence is as follows: TGTGCCAGCAGAAACAGGGGGCTATCGAACACTGAAGCTTTCTTT. The translation is CASRNRGLSNTEAFF.